This is a list of T cell receptor beta chains from one sample in a study of shared clonotypes between healthy human individuals. Produced via immunoSEQ multiplex PCR; TCRdb's table is partial and in-frame only. The sample records approximately 2.3 million clones, 93% being singletons. Material: naive CD4+ T cells from PBMCs. The receptors shown here come from a man between 18 and 35 years old in good health. Some clones in this sample may be carry-over from other donors' samples. CDR3s leave out the opening cysteine and the closing phenylalanine or tryptophan. Each record gives: CDR3 length, V gene, J gene, clone size, CDR3 protein. Where a row states a size, it is once, few, many or the class of an expanded clone; other rows omit it.

>11|TRBV2|TRBJ2-5|-
ASSAERRETQY
>11|TRBV5-1|TRBJ2-7|-
ASSPGVGHEQY
>14|TRBV7-6|TRBJ1-1|once
ASSAWDSYTNTEAF
>13|TRBV5-1|TRBJ1-2|-
ASNLRTGGSDGYT
>12|TRBV19|TRBJ1-1|-
ASSRGRRDTEAF
>12|TRBV5-1|TRBJ1-4|once
ASSADTLNEKLF
>13|TRBV30|TRBJ1-4|-
AWSHTVATNEKLF
>13|TRBV5-1|TRBJ2-5|-
ASSLDPGDGETQY
>13|TRBV18|TRBJ1-5|once
ASSPTGGAGSPQH
>13|TRBV28|TRBJ1-4|-
ASSLTGTGNEKLF
>17|TRBV7-2|TRBJ2-2|-
ASSLGRLGAGGGTGELF
>12|TRBV27|TRBJ2-7|-
ATAKGAYTHEQY
>12|TRBV7-2|TRBJ1-1|-
ASSLPRAGLHAF
>16|TRBV18|TRBJ1-5|-
ASSPTTQTGRSNQPQH
>12|TRBV7-2|TRBJ2-7|-
ASSSNRGSYEQY
>12|TRBV19|TRBJ2-7|-
ASSTQGPPYEQY
>13|TRBV5-6|TRBJ2-1|-
ASSFESGAGNEQF
>14|TRBV7-9|TRBJ2-6|-
ASSLGSRTGANVLT
>13|TRBV5-4|TRBJ1-2|-
ATTRGTDANYGYT
>13|TRBV5-1|TRBJ2-4|-
ASSGGTPDKNIQY
>14|TRBV9|TRBJ2-7|-
ASSVGDRDRVREQY
>11|TRBV5-6|TRBJ1-4|-
ASSLGADEKLF
>11|TRBV25-1|TRBJ2-1|once
ASSEGGRREQF
>10|TRBV5-4|TRBJ2-7|-
ASSVGYYEQY
>14|TRBV25-1|TRBJ2-3|-
ASSATSGGGTDTQY